This is a list of T cell receptor beta chains from one sample in a study of identical twins. MiXCR, run by TCRdb on the 5' RACE reads, gives a single entry per CDR3 protein. The data contain 400,000 to 600,000 distinct CDR3 sequences, approximately 20% of them seen just once; the ten biggest clones take up around 0.47%. In addition, the sample was reused for a study of yellow fever vaccine responses in identical twins.

The sample taken for sequencing was CD4+ T cells sorted from blood. Source of these receptors: a young woman in good health. CDR3s include the opening cysteine and the closing phenylalanine or tryptophan. D genes are given only for firm matches. Clone size is stated in some rows and not others, as once, few, many or a class when expanded.

clone size: few
V gene: TRBV12-3/TRBV12-4
J gene: TRBJ1-3
D gene: .
CDR3 length: 15
CDR3 DNA: TGTGCCAGCAGTTTCACGGGCCGCCCTGGAAACACCATATATTTT
CDR3 protein: CASSFTGRPGNTIYF

clone size: few
V gene: TRBV18
J gene: TRBJ1-1
D gene: .
CDR3 length: 13
CDR3 DNA: TGTGCCAGCTCACCACTCAAGGGCACTGAAGCTTTCTTT
CDR3 protein: CASSPLKGTEAFF

clone size: .
V gene: TRBV6-5
J gene: TRBJ2-1
D gene: .
CDR3 length: 12
CDR3 DNA: TGTACCGCTGGCGGGGCCTACAATGAGCAGTTCTTC
CDR3 protein: CTAGGAYNEQFF

clone size: .
V gene: TRBV10-3
J gene: TRBJ1-4
D gene: TRBD1
CDR3 length: 16
CDR3 DNA: TGTGCCATCAGTGAGTCCAGGGGACAGATGGGTGAAAAACTGTTTTTT
CDR3 protein: CAISESRGQMGEKLFF

clone size: few
V gene: TRBV5-6
J gene: TRBJ2-3
D gene: .
CDR3 length: 16
CDR3 DNA: TGTGCCAGCAGCCACGGGTCAACCCGGGGCACAGATACGCAGTATTTT
CDR3 protein: CASSHGSTRGTDTQYF

clone size: few
V gene: TRBV20-1
J gene: TRBJ2-2
D gene: .
CDR3 length: 16
CDR3 DNA: TGCAGTGCTAGAGTCCTACCGGGACCCAACACCGGGGAGCTGTTTTTT
CDR3 protein: CSARVLPGPNTGELFF

clone size: .
V gene: TRBV10-3
J gene: TRBJ2-3
D gene: TRBD1
CDR3 length: 14
CDR3 DNA: TGTGCCATCAGTAACGGACAGGGCACAGATACGCAGTATTTT
CDR3 protein: CAISNGQGTDTQYF

clone size: .
V gene: TRBV6-1
J gene: TRBJ2-2
D gene: TRBD2
CDR3 length: 15
CDR3 DNA: TGTGCCAGCAGTGGACTAGCGGGAGTCACCGGGGAGCTGTTTTTT
CDR3 protein: CASSGLAGVTGELFF

clone size: .
V gene: TRBV12-3/TRBV12-4
J gene: TRBJ2-7
D gene: TRBD2
CDR3 length: 16
CDR3 DNA: TGTGCCAGCAGCAAAATGGTAGCGGGAGTCGGCTACGAGCAGTACTTC
CDR3 protein: CASSKMVAGVGYEQYF

clone size: few
V gene: TRBV10-3
J gene: TRBJ2-1
D gene: TRBD2
CDR3 length: 12
CDR3 DNA: TGTGCCATCAAGGGACTAGCGGTTGAGCAGTTCTTC
CDR3 protein: CAIKGLAVEQFF

clone size: few
V gene: TRBV12-3/TRBV12-4
J gene: TRBJ2-3
D gene: TRBD2
CDR3 length: 15
CDR3 DNA: TGTGCCAGCAGTAGCGGGGGGGATCTCAGGGATACGCAGTATTTT
CDR3 protein: CASSSGGDLRDTQYF

clone size: .
V gene: TRBV24-1
J gene: TRBJ2-1
D gene: .
CDR3 length: 18
CDR3 DNA: TGTGCCACCAGTGATTTGGGGGGGCCAACGAGCTCCTACAATGAGCAGTTCTTC
CDR3 protein: CATSDLGGPTSSYNEQFF

clone size: .
V gene: TRBV6-1
J gene: TRBJ2-2
D gene: .
CDR3 length: 14
CDR3 DNA: TGTGCCAGCAGCACCTCCCTCGGCACCGGGGAGCTGTTTTTT
CDR3 protein: CASSTSLGTGELFF

clone size: .
V gene: TRBV4-1
J gene: TRBJ1-1
D gene: TRBD1
CDR3 length: 15
CDR3 DNA: TGCGCCAGCAGCCAACAGGGGGGGATGAACACTGAAGCTTTCTTT
CDR3 protein: CASSQQGGMNTEAFF

clone size: .
V gene: TRBV7-2
J gene: TRBJ1-2
D gene: .
CDR3 length: 13
CDR3 DNA: TGTGCCAGCAGCTACAGTGCGATCTATGGCTACACCTTC
CDR3 protein: CASSYSAIYGYTF

clone size: .
V gene: TRBV7-9
J gene: TRBJ2-1
D gene: .
CDR3 length: 16
CDR3 DNA: TGTGCCAGCAGCTATAAACAGGGGAGGGAGGTGTTTGAGCAGTTCTTC
CDR3 protein: CASSYKQGREVFEQFF

clone size: .
V gene: TRBV2
J gene: TRBJ2-7
D gene: TRBD1
CDR3 length: 15
CDR3 DNA: TGTGCCAGCAGTGGAGGGGGGACAGGGTTCTACGAGCAGTACTTC
CDR3 protein: CASSGGGTGFYEQYF

clone size: .
V gene: TRBV5-1
J gene: TRBJ2-7
D gene: TRBD1
CDR3 length: 14
CDR3 DNA: TGCGCCAGCAGCCACGGGACAGGGATCCACGAGCAGTACTTC
CDR3 protein: CASSHGTGIHEQYF

clone size: once
V gene: TRBV5-1
J gene: TRBJ2-2
D gene: .
CDR3 length: 16
CDR3 DNA: TGCGCCAGCAGCTTGACCCAAGCCTCCCTTCCCGGGGAGCTGTTTTTT
CDR3 protein: CASSLTQASLPGELFF

clone size: few
V gene: TRBV12-3/TRBV12-4
J gene: TRBJ1-2
D gene: .
CDR3 length: 15
CDR3 DNA: TGTGCCAGCAGTTCTCGACAAGACGTAAACTATGGCTACACCTTC
CDR3 protein: CASSSRQDVNYGYTF

clone size: .
V gene: TRBV10-3
J gene: TRBJ1-1
D gene: TRBD1
CDR3 length: 13
CDR3 DNA: TGTGCCACGACGACAGGGCCGAAGACTGAAGCTTTCTTT
CDR3 protein: CATTTGPKTEAFF

clone size: few
V gene: TRBV12-3/TRBV12-4
J gene: TRBJ2-5
D gene: .
CDR3 length: 12
CDR3 DNA: TGTGCCAGCAGTTCGATGGGGCGGTCCCAGTACTTC
CDR3 protein: CASSSMGRSQYF

clone size: .
V gene: TRBV20-1
J gene: TRBJ2-3
D gene: TRBD2
CDR3 length: 16
CDR3 DNA: TGCAGTGCTACCATGACTAGCGGGGGTATGGGAGATACGCAGTATTTT
CDR3 protein: CSATMTSGGMGDTQYF

clone size: few
V gene: TRBV7-6
J gene: TRBJ2-1
D gene: .
CDR3 length: 12
CDR3 DNA: TGTGCCAGCAGCCCGCATGGCAATGAGCAGTTCTTC
CDR3 protein: CASSPHGNEQFF